This TCR beta chain was recorded in a study of metastatic and nonmetastatic thyroid tumors. Study observations and caveats: Malignant tumors reportedly showed significantly higher TCR beta diversity than benign nodules in both blood and tumor.

TCRdb reprocessed the PCR reads via MiXCR. The sample lists tens of thousands of clones, 15% to 20% occurring once. This clone was picked up many times. The antigen is unknown. Patients had received no treatment of any kind before thyroid surgery. This CDR3 is 15 amino acids long. The V gene's germline CDR1 is SEHNR and CDR2 FQNEAQ (reference sequence). Trimming removed 3 bases at V and 2 bases at J, with 14 bases between. Sequenced: blood. The chain uses TRBV7-9 and TRBJ2-7, with a weak D call TRBD1 (5 bases). The clonotype originates from a male donor with papillary thyroid cancer or a benign thyroid nodule (not recorded which). Some clones in this sample may be carry-over from other donors' samples. CDR3 coding DNA: TGTGCCAGCAGCTTTATCGACAGTCGGACCTACGAGCAGTACTTC. It codes for CASSFIDSRTYEQYF.